This T cell receptor beta chain emerged from a study of shared clonotypes between healthy human individuals. Study summary: Donors, aged 18 to 49, were a couple of women and three men.

Selected positively for CCR7 and CD45RO-negative, naive CD8 cells excluded terminally differentiated effector memory CD45RA+ cells. About this clone: Its antigen is still unknown.

Trimming removed 4 bases from V and 3 bases from J, with 13 bases in between. Germline-derived CDR1 and CDR2 are SGDLS and YYNGEE. The CDR3 is 14 residues long. Data came from immunoSEQ multiplex PCR; TCRdb stores just in-frame clones and leaves some out. The data contain some 1,900,000 clones, 85% to 95% of them singletons. Study-level results: A handful of donors held about 4.5% of naive CD4 clonotypes in common.

The rearrangement links TRBV9 to TRBJ1-1, with D possibly matching TRBD1 (5 bases). What was sequenced was naive CD8+ T cells sorted from blood. The TCR was taken from a young man in good health. CDR3 protein: CASSPEGEDTEAFF. CDR3 coding DNA: TGTGCCAGCAGCCCCGAAGGGGAAGACACTGAAGCTTTCTTT.